Listed here is a single T cell receptor beta chain. Original processing methods: Researchers report that nucleated cell counts were estimated from reference gene primer amplification. Profiling relied on immunoSEQ multiplex PCR, and the TCRdb table lists in-frame clones only, not all of them. V, J and clone size reflect that table, while D and trimming were determined from the DNA. The repertoire holds some 70,000 clones, with around 90% as singletons. The V end lost 7 bases, the J end lost 6 bases, and 19 bases lay between the germline ends. This CDR3 comprises 14 residues. Per the germline V gene, CDR1 is SQVTM and CDR2 is ANQGSEA. The sample originates from a study of blood T cell repertoires in COVID-19. On the study more broadly: The study drew acute and convalescent COVID-19 samples from the United States, Italy and Spain.

Seattle cases were enrolled at active infection and followed longitudinally. The source of this sequence is a man aged 50 or older with COVID-19, enrolled during active disease. Sequenced input: peripheral blood. The chain is built from TRBV29-1 and TRBJ2-1, with D tentatively TRBD2 (5 bases). CDR3 nucleotides: TGCAGCGCCGATCTAGCAACCGGAGTCAATGAGCAGTTCTTC. Residues: CSADLATGVNEQFF.